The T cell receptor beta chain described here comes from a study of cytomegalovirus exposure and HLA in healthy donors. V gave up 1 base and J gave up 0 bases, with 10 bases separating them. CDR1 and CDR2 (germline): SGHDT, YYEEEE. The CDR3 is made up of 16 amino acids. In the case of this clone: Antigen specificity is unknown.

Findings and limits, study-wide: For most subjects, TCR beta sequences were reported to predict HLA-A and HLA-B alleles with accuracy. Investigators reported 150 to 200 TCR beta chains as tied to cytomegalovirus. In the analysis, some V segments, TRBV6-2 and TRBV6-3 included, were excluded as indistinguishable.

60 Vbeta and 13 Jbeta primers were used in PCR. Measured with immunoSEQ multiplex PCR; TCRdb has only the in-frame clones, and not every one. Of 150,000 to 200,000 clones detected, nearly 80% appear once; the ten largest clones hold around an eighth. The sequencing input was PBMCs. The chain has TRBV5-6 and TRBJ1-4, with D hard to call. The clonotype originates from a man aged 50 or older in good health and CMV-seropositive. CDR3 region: CASSLWEVATNEKLFF. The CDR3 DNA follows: TGTGCCAGCAGCTTGTGGGAGGTAGCAACTAATGAAAAACTGTTTTTT.